These 5 T cell receptor beta chains were all obtained from the same sample, sequenced in a study of shared clonotypes between healthy human individuals. In the naive CD8 group, cells lacked CD45RO and were positively selected for CCR7, so terminally differentiated effector memory CD45RA+ cells were left out. Profiling relied on immunoSEQ multiplex PCR, and the TCRdb table lists in-frame clones only, not all of them. The sample gives around 2,100,000 clones, just under 95% of which show up once; more than 0.95% is in the top ten. Sequenced material: naive CD8+ T cells sorted from blood. The receptors here all came from a man in his late teens or twenties in good health.

This clone was recorded once. The chain has TRBV23-1 and TRBJ1-5; TRBD1 agrees at 7 bases. TRBV23-1 is identified as an open reading frame with a role that is uncertain. V lost 0 bases and J lost 3; bases outside the gene matches: 5. The CDR3 length is 16 residues. In DNA form, the CDR3 reads TGCGCCAGCAGTCAATCTAGCAGGGGGGTCAATCAGCCCCAGCATTTT. It specifies CASSQSSRGVNQPQHF.

The chain uses TRBV27 and TRBJ2-7; the match to TRBD2 covers 9 bases. After removal of 8 bases from V and 2 bases from J, the junction contained 16 bases not matched to a gene. Per the germline V gene, CDR1 is MNHEY and CDR2 is SMNVEV (reference sequence). The length of the CDR3 is 17 residues. The CDR3 reads CASQVYSRTSVPYEQYF. The CDR3 DNA is TGTGCCAGCCAAGTTTATTCCAGGACTAGCGTTCCCTACGAGCAGTACTTC.

This rearrangement joins TRBV5-4 to TRBJ2-5, with D perhaps being TRBD1 or TRBD2 (5 bases each). Trimming removed 2 bases from V and 2 bases from J, with 19 bases in between. CDR3 length: 17 residues. Germline loops: CDR1 SGHNT, CDR2 YYREEE (reference sequence). In DNA form, the CDR3 reads TGTGCCAGCAGCTTAGGGGACGGCGGACCCCTACAAGAGACCCAGTACTTC. It specifies CASSLGDGGPLQETQYF.

V is TRBV27 and J is TRBJ2-7, with D possibly matching TRBD2 (6 bases). The germline gives CDR1 MNHEY, CDR2 SMNVEV (reference sequence). V dropped 4 bases and J dropped 5 bases, with 12 bases sitting between them. The CDR3 spans 13 residues. CDR3 DNA sequence: TGTGCCAGCAGTTGGGGACTCGGGAACGAGCAGTACTTC. As protein: CASSWGLGNEQYF.

This chain joins TRBV6-4 and TRBJ1-5; TRBD1 is a possible D gene (5 bases). CDR1 and CDR2 from the germline V gene are MRHNA and SNTAGT. V lost 4 bases and J lost 6, with 22 bases in between. CDR3 length: 17 residues. The CDR3 sequence: CASSGFRDAPEGQPQHF. CDR3 in DNA: TGTGCCAGCAGTGGCTTCCGGGACGCTCCAGAGGGTCAGCCCCAGCATTTT.